The table lists the clone carrying this TCR beta chain with many counts. What it recognizes is unknown. Samples came from axillary lymph nodes draining the breast cancer. These data belong to a study of breast tumors, draining lymph nodes, adjacent tissues. Study findings and constraints: Tumor and nontumor repertoires were significantly more similar in luminal-like than in basal-like breast cancer.

Germline V gives CDR1 DFQATT, CDR2 SNEGSKA (reference sequence). The V and J ends lost 3 bases and 0 bases, in that order; junction bases with no gene match: 7. The CDR3 contains 17 residues. TCRdb reanalysed the multiplex PCR reads using MiXCR and keeps one entry per CDR3 protein. The table has 200,000 to 300,000 distinct CDR3 sequences, around 30% seen once. This clonotype was sampled from a female donor with breast cancer. Some clones in this sample may be carry-over from other donors' samples. The J gene is TRBJ2-6, the V gene TRBV20-1; 8 positions agree with TRBD1. The sample consisted of axillary lymph node tissue. CDR3 residues: CSARTQGASSGANVLTF. The CDR3 DNA follows: TGCAGTGCTAGGACCCAGGGGGCCTCCTCTGGGGCCAACGTCCTGACTTTC.